This TCR beta chain was identified during a study of T-cell reconstitution after alpha-beta-depleted transplantation in children. Findings and limits, study-wide: Several hundred expanded graft clones reportedly gave rise to the alpha-beta T cells present about two months after transplant. For some patients, TCRbeta diversity was high at day 60 because of recipient T cells and thymic progenitors that survived.

This clonotype was counted between two and nine times. Antigen specificity is unknown. There are 12 residues in the CDR3. Germline lookup yields CDR1 KGHSH and CDR2 LQKENI. V lost 2 bases, J lost 2 bases, and 3 bases lay in between. It was with unique molecular identifiers that the TCRbeta library was prepared. Using its own MiXCR run on the PCR reads, TCRdb lists one record per CDR3 protein. The table lists approximately 250,000 distinct CDR3 sequences, more than 20% of them singletons, with about 2.6% in the top ten. Sequencing was performed on PBMCs, taken before TCRalphabeta/CD19-depleted stem cell transplant. The sequence was collected from a girl aged 2 to 9 with Fanconi anemia, due to receive a stem cell transplant. The chain links TRBV18 to TRBJ2-5, with D hard to call. The DNA of the CDR3 is TGTGCCAGCTCACCAGAACAAGAGACCCAGTACTTC. Its protein product is CASSPEQETQYF.